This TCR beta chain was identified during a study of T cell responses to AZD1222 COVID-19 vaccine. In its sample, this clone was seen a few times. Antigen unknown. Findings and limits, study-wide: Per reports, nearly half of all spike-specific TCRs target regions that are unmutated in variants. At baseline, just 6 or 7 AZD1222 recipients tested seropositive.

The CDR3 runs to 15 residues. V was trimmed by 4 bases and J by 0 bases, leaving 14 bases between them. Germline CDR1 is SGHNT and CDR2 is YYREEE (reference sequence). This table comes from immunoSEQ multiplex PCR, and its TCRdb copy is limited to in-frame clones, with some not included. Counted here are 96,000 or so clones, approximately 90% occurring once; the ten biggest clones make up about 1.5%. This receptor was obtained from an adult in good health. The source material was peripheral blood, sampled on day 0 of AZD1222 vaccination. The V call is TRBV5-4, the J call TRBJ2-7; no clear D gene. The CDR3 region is CASSQHSSSSYEQYF. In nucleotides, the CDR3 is TGTGCCAGCAGCCAACACAGTTCCAGCTCCTACGAGCAGTACTTC.